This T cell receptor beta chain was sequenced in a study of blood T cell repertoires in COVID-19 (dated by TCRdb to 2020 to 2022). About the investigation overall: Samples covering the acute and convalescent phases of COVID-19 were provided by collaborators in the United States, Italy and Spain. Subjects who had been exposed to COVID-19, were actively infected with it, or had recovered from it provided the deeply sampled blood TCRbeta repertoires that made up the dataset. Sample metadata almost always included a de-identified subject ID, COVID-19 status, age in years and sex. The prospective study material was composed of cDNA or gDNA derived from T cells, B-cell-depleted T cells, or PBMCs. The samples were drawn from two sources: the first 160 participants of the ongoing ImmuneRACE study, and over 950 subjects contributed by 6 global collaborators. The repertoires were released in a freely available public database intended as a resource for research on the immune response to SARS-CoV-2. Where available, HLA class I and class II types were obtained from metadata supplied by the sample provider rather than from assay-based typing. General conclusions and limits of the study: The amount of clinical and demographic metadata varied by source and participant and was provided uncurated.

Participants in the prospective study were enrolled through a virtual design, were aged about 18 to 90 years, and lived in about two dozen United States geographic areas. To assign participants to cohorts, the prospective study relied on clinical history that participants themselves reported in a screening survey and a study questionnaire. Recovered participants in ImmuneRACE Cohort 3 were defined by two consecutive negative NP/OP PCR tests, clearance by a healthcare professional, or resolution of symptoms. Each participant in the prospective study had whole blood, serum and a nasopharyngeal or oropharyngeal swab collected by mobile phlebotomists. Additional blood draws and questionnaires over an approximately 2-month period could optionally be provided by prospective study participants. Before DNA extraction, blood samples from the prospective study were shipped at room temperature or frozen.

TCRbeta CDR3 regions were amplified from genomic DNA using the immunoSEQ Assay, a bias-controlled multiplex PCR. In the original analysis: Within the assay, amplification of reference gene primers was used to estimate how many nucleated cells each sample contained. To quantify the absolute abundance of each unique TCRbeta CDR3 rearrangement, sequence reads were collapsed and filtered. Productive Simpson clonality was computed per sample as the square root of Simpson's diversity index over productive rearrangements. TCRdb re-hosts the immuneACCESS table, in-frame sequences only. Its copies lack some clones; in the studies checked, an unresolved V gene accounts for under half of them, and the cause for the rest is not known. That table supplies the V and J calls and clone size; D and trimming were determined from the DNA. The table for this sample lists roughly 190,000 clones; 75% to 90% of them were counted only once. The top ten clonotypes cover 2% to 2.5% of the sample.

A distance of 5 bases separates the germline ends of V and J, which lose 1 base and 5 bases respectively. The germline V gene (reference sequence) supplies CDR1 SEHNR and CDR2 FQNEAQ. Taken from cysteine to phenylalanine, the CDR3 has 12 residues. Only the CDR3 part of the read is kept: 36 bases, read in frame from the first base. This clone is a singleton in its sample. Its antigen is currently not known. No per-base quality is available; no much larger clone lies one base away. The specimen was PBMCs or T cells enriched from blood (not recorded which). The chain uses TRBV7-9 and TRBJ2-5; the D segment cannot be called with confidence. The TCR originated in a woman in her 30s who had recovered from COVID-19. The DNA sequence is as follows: TGTGCCAGCAGCTTAGTAGCTGAGACCCAGTACTTC. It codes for CASSLVAETQYF. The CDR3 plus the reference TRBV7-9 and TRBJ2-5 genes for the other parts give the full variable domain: DTGVSQNPRHKITKRGQNVTFRCDPISEHNRLYWYRQTLGQGPEFLTYFQNEAQLEKSRLLSDRFSAERPKGSFSTLEIQRTEQGDSAMYLCASSLVAETQYFGPGTRLLVL.